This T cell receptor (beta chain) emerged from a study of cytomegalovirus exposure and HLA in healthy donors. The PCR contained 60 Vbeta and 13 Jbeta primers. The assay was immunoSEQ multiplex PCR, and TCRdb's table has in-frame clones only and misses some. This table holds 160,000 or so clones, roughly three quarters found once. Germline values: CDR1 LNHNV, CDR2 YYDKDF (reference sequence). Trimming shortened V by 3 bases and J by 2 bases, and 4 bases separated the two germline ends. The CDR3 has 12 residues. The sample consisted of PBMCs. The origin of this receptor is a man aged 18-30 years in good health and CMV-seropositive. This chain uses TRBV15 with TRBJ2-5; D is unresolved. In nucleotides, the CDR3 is TGTGCCACCAGCAGCCCTCAAGAGACCCAGTACTTC. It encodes CATSSPQETQYF.